This TCR beta chain was sequenced for a study of CD8+ T cells in alopecia areata. RNA was extracted and reverse transcribed into cDNA as the sequencing template. Profiling relied on immunoSEQ multiplex PCR, and the TCRdb table lists in-frame clones only, not all of them. The sample consists of 150,000 or so clones, around 87% of them appearing once. This clone occurred a few times. No antigen is known for it. General study results and limits: Resident alphabeta T-cell populations of normal skin are likewise subject to sequencing in scalp samples. Numerous clones, expanded in lesions, remained in scalp and blood during tofacitinib.

Treatment noted: oral pan-JAK inhibitor, 5-10 mg twice daily. The TCR sequence derives from a human donor with alopecia areata. The source was CD8+ T cells sorted from blood, collected at week 4, from a patient treated with tofacitinib.

The CDR3 region is CASRLAGSEEQFF. The DNA for the CDR3 is TGTGCCAGCAGACTAGCGGGAAGTGAGGAGCAGTTCTTC. The V gene is TRBV6-5, the J gene TRBJ2-1, with 10 bases aligning to TRBD2. The CDR3 is 13 residues long. J was trimmed by 10 bases and V by 6 bases; bases with no gene match: 6. The germline V gene encodes CDR1 MNHEY and CDR2 SVGAGI.